This entry features one T cell receptor beta chain sequence. Its antigen is currently unknown. The data derive from a study of CD4+ T cells in melanoma. Study findings and constraints: A reported correlation linked neoantigen-specific CD4+ T cells to CD8+, macrophage and B cell function. Reportedly, melanoma neoantigen-specific CD4+ T cells showed varied differentiation states.

Clones were read by immunoSEQ multiplex PCR, and TCRdb kept only the in-frame ones, dropping some. The data hold about 10,000 clones, with about 59% observed a single time. The CDR3 consists of 15 residues. The germline gives CDR1 SGHTA, CDR2 FQGNSA. V lost 0 bases to trimming and J lost 1 base, with 7 bases between them. Sequenced sample: cells from a culture (not recorded whether cultured in vitro). The TCR originated in a human donor with melanoma. The chain couples TRBV7-2 to TRBJ1-3; D is uncertain. This CDR3 reads CASSLALTSGNTIYF. The CDR3 region has the DNA TGTGCCAGCAGCTTAGCGCTCACTTCTGGAAACACCATATATTTT.